This record looks at one T cell receptor (beta chain) sequence and its context. The data belong to a study of T cells in Graves' hyperthyroidism and ophthalmopathy. The germline gives CDR1 LGHDT, CDR2 YNNKEL (reference sequence). V gave up 3 bases and J gave up 7 bases, with 10 bases separating them. The length of the CDR3 is 13 residues. This sample holds PBMCs from around 9.9 ml fresh peripheral blood. RNA transcripts were the template for amplifying TCR beta CDR3 regions. The HTBI primer set served for first-round RT-PCR of the TCR CDR3. TCRdb processed the multiplex PCR reads anew with MiXCR; each CDR3 protein has one entry. The sample comprises 250,000 to 350,000 distinct CDR3 sequences, approximately 17% of which are singletons, and approximately 57% rests with the top ten.

The receptor was isolated from a woman aged 55 to 70 with Graves' ophthalmopathy. Sequenced input: blood. This chain joins TRBV3-1 and TRBJ1-5; D is perhaps TRBD1 (6 bases). The CDR3 here is CASSQFRGQPQHF. CDR3 sequence (DNA): TGTGCCAGCAGCCAGTTTAGGGGGCAGCCCCAGCATTTT.